These T cell receptor beta chains were read from a single sample in a study of vaccination and CD4 T cells after COVID-19. These receptors have no known antigen. TCRdb reprocessed the PCR reads via MiXCR and lists one record per CDR3 protein. The sample has about 8,800 distinct CDR3 sequences; less than 35% are singletons. What was sequenced was CD4+ T cells from blood, cultured in vitro. Receptors were obtained from a human donor in good health. Each CDR3 is given with its conserved first and last residue. D genes are given only for firm matches. Some rows have no size entry. The others give once, few or many, or a class for an expanded clone.

v_call	d_call	j_call	clone_size	cdr3_nt	cdr3_aa
TRBV3-1	NA	TRBJ2-5	NA	TGTGCCAGCAGCCTCCCTCGAGCCCAAGAGACCCAGTACTTC	CASSLPRAQETQYF
TRBV6-2/TRBV6-3	TRBD2	TRBJ2-1	NA	TGTGCCAGCAGTTGGACTAGCGGGATGTACGGTGAGCAGTTCTTC	CASSWTSGMYGEQFF
TRBV7-9	NA	TRBJ1-3	few	TGTGCCAGCAGCCTACTCCTAACAGGGTCTGGAAACACCATATATTTT	CASSLLLTGSGNTIYF
TRBV30	NA	TRBJ1-1	NA	TGTGCCTGGAGAGAACGGGTGGCTGAAGCTTTCTTT	CAWRERVAEAFF
TRBV7-7	NA	TRBJ2-5	few	TGTGCTAGCAGCTTAGACGCGGGCTACAACGCCCAGTACTTC	CASSLDAGYNAQYF
TRBV5-4	NA	TRBJ2-3	NA	TGTGCCAGCAGCTTCCTAGCGCGGAGGGCAGATACGCAGTATTTT	CASSFLARRADTQYF
TRBV24-1	TRBD1	TRBJ2-7	medium-sized	TGTGCCACCAGTGACCACGGGACAGGCTACGAGCAGTACTTC	CATSDHGTGYEQYF
TRBV20-1	NA	TRBJ1-1	NA	TGCAGTGCTACCGGCCCCGAACCGGGTGCTTTCTTT	CSATGPEPGAFF
TRBV27	NA	TRBJ2-1	NA	TGTGCCAGCAGTTCTCCCAGCCAGAGCTCCTACAATGAGCAGTTCTTC	CASSSPSQSSYNEQFF
TRBV4-3	TRBD1	TRBJ1-1	NA	TGCGCCAGCAGCCAAGTAGTCTCAGGGGGCGTCGCTGAAGCTTTCTTT	CASSQVVSGGVAEAFF
TRBV12-3/TRBV12-4	TRBD1	TRBJ2-7	NA	TGTGCCAGCAGTCCGCAGGGACAGGGTGCCGAGCAGTACTTC	CASSPQGQGAEQYF
TRBV19	NA	TRBJ1-1	NA	TGTGCCAGTAACAGGGAGGGGGACACTGAAGCTTTCTTT	CASNREGDTEAFF
TRBV27	NA	TRBJ2-3	NA	TGTGCCAGCAGTTTTAGGCTGGCAACAGATACGCAGTATTTT	CASSFRLATDTQYF
TRBV20-1	TRBD1	TRBJ2-7	few	TGCAGTGCTAGGACAGGGTTAACCTACGAGCAGTACTTC	CSARTGLTYEQYF
TRBV7-9	TRBD2	TRBJ2-7	few	TGTGCCAGCAGCTTGCTAGCGGGAGGTCCCTACGAGCAGTACTTC	CASSLLAGGPYEQYF
TRBV30	NA	TRBJ1-5	NA	TGTGCCTGGAGTCCCCGTATCAATCAGCCCCAGCATTTT	CAWSPRINQPQHF
TRBV27	NA	TRBJ2-5	NA	TGTGCCAGCAGTTTATTCGCGGTCGGATCCCAGGAGACCCAGTACTTC	CASSLFAVGSQETQYF
TRBV4-3	NA	TRBJ2-7	few	TGCGCCAGCAGCCAGATAGGGCAGGGGCCCTACGAGCAGTACTTC	CASSQIGQGPYEQYF
TRBV20-1	TRBD2	TRBJ2-5	few	TGCAGTGCTCAACTAGCGGGCCAAGAGACCCAGTACTTC	CSAQLAGQETQYF
TRBV24-1	NA	TRBJ2-1	NA	TGTGCCACCAGTGACCCAGGAGTGGGTATCAATGAGCAGTTCTTC	CATSDPGVGINEQFF
TRBV28	NA	TRBJ2-7	NA	TGTGCCACCCCGGGGCGTAGCTCCTACGAGCAGTACTTC	CATPGRSSYEQYF
TRBV18	NA	TRBJ1-5	NA	TGTGCCAGCTCACTTGCCAGGGTTGGCAATCAGCCCCAGCATTTT	CASSLARVGNQPQHF
TRBV2	TRBD1	TRBJ2-5	NA	TGTGCCAGCGGACGGACAGGCCTTTTGGAGACCCAGTACTTC	CASGRTGLLETQYF
TRBV6-2/TRBV6-3	TRBD2	TRBJ2-5	few	TGTGCCAGCAGTGGCAGCCTAGCGGGGGCTAAGGAGACCCAGTACTTC	CASSGSLAGAKETQYF
TRBV20-1	NA	TRBJ1-4	NA	TGCAGCTGTTCTCGGGGTGAAAAACTGTTTTTT	CSCSRGEKLFF
TRBV28	TRBD1	TRBJ1-5	NA	TGTGCCAGCAGCCTACGACAGGGGAGTCAGCCCCAGCATTTT	CASSLRQGSQPQHF
TRBV7-2	NA	TRBJ2-7	few	TGTGCCAGCAGCTTAGATCCCGTCGGGCACTCCTACGAGCAGTACTTC	CASSLDPVGHSYEQYF
TRBV7-7	NA	TRBJ2-1	few	TGTGCTAGCAGCTTAGGGAGAGGGAGGATCCTCTTC	CASSLGRGRILF
TRBV24-1	NA	TRBJ2-2	few	TGTGCCACACAGGGAACCACCGGGGAGCTGTTTTTT	CATQGTTGELFF
TRBV5-1	NA	TRBJ2-7	NA	TGCGCCAGCAGCTTGGTGGGGGGCGGCGACGAGCAGTACTTC	CASSLVGGGDEQYF
TRBV20-1	NA	TRBJ1-5	medium-sized	TGCAGTGCTAGAGAACAGGGAGGCAATCAGCCCCAGCATTTT	CSAREQGGNQPQHF
TRBV10-3	NA	TRBJ1-2	NA	TGTGCCGCCTGCGGGGTGGGAGACTATGGCTACACCTTC	CAACGVGDYGYTF
TRBV15	TRBD2	TRBJ2-1	NA	TGTGCCACCAGCAGAGTGGGTAGCGGGAGGTACAATGAGCAGTTCTTC	CATSRVGSGRYNEQFF
TRBV2	NA	TRBJ2-5	few	TGTGCCAGCAGTACCTCCGGGCCCTCTAGAGAGACCCAGTACTTC	CASSTSGPSRETQYF
TRBV7-6	TRBD1	TRBJ1-5	NA	TGTGCCAGCAGCCCGGACAGGGCATATCAGCCCCAGCATTTT	CASSPDRAYQPQHF
TRBV7-2	TRBD2	TRBJ2-5	medium-sized	TGTGCCAGCAGCCCTAGGGGCGGGAGTGGGGAGACCCAGTACTTC	CASSPRGGSGETQYF
TRBV7-2	NA	TRBJ2-3	few	TGTGCCAGCAGCTTAGCTGGGGGAACCCAAGGAGATACGCAGTATTTT	CASSLAGGTQGDTQYF
TRBV5-4	NA	TRBJ2-3	NA	TGTGCCAGCAGAGGGGACTCATCTAGCACAGATACGCAGTATTTT	CASRGDSSSTDTQYF
TRBV28	NA	TRBJ1-2	NA	TGTGCCAGCAGCTACGACAGGCGCGACTACACCTTC	CASSYDRRDYTF
TRBV28	NA	TRBJ2-1	NA	TGTGCCAGCAGTTTGGGGGGAGTGGCGAATGAGCAGTTCTTC	CASSLGGVANEQFF
TRBV21-1	NA	TRBJ1-5	NA	TGTGCCAGCAGCCAAGGGGGAGGGAATCAGCCCCAGCATTTT	CASSQGGGNQPQHF
TRBV20-1	NA	TRBJ1-2	NA	TGCAGTAAAGGACAGCGCCAAGACTATGGCTACACCTTC	CSKGQRQDYGYTF
TRBV28	NA	TRBJ1-2	medium-sized	TGTGCCAGCAGTTTACGTCTCTATGGCTACACCTTC	CASSLRLYGYTF
TRBV20-1	NA	TRBJ2-3	NA	TGCAGTGCTAAAGGTTCATTGCGGGGGCCCACAGATACGCAGTATTTT	CSAKGSLRGPTDTQYF
TRBV2	NA	TRBJ2-7	few	TGTGCCAGCACCCGGACAGCGAGAGGGTACGAGCAGTACTTC	CASTRTARGYEQYF
TRBV20-1	TRBD2	TRBJ2-1	NA	TGCAGTGCTAGGGCCCCGGGACTAGCGGGATTTGATGAGCAGTTCTTC	CSARAPGLAGFDEQFF
TRBV7-2	NA	TRBJ1-2	large	TGTGCCAGCAGCCTGGCCCACAGGGCGTCCGGTGGCTACACCTTC	CASSLAHRASGGYTF
TRBV7-2	NA	TRBJ1-2	NA	TGTGCCAGCAGCCTAAGGACCGTTTTTGGCTACACCTTC	CASSLRTVFGYTF
TRBV5-1	TRBD2	TRBJ2-7	NA	TGCGCCAGCAGCTTGACTAGCGGGAGGGTCAACGAGCAGTACTTC	CASSLTSGRVNEQYF
TRBV10-3	NA	TRBJ2-7	NA	TGTGCCATCAGTGAGTTCGTGACAGTGGTGTCCTACGAGCAGTACTTC	CAISEFVTVVSYEQYF
TRBV27	NA	TRBJ2-1	NA	TGTGCCAGCAGTTTTGGAGGTTCCCACAGGACCAATGAGCAGTTCTTC	CASSFGGSHRTNEQFF
TRBV2	NA	TRBJ2-3	NA	TGTGCCAGCAGTGAAAGGGCAGTGGTACAGTATTTT	CASSERAVVQYF
TRBV15	NA	TRBJ1-1	NA	TGTGCCACCAGCAGAGACCTGACAGAAGCTTTCTTT	CATSRDLTEAFF
TRBV7-2	TRBD1	TRBJ2-7	NA	TGTGCCAGCAGCTTAGGGGGACAGGTAACCACACCGTACTTC	CASSLGGQVTTPYF
TRBV28	TRBD1	TRBJ2-7	few	TGTGCCAGCAGTTCCTCCGGGGACAGGCTAGCCTACGAGCAGTACTTC	CASSSSGDRLAYEQYF
TRBV6-1	TRBD2	TRBJ2-7	NA	TGTGCCAGCAGCCGGACTAGCGTCTCCTACGAGCAGTACTTC	CASSRTSVSYEQYF